What follows are 5 T cell receptor beta chains derived from one specimen sequenced in a study of OX40 agonist ivuxolimab in advanced cancers. TCRdb's copy holds only in-frame clones and misses some; the assay was immunoSEQ multiplex PCR. The sample includes almost 85,000 clones, nearly 90% of them seen just once. Sequencing used CD4+ or CD8+ T cells sorted from blood, obtained in a trial of the OX40 agonist ivuxolimab. Source of these receptors: an adult with an advanced solid tumor such as melanoma, head and neck, liver or kidney cancer.

The chain joins TRBV29-1 to TRBJ2-1; TRBD2 matches 7 bases. Trimming removed 4 bases from V and 7 bases from J; junction bases left unmatched: 4. The CDR3 covers 12 residues. CDR1 and CDR2 from the germline V gene are SQVTM and ANQGSEA. The CDR3 bases are TGCAGCGTTGGGGACTACCCGAATGAGCAGTTCTTC. It encodes CSVGDYPNEQFF.

The chain carries TRBV7-9 and TRBJ2-5, with TRBD2 as a possible D gene (5 bases). V dropped 1 base and J dropped 7 bases, with 16 bases sitting between them. CDR1 is SEHNR, CDR2 FQNEAQ, per germline (reference sequence). The CDR3 is 15 residues long. The CDR3 DNA reads TGTGCCAGCAGCTTAGGTGGTGGCGACGCGGGGACCCAGTACTTC. Amino acid sequence: CASSLGGGDAGTQYF. The variable domain in full, with the rest retrieved from reference TRBV7-9 and TRBJ2-5, is DTGVSQNPRHKITKRGQNVTFRCDPISEHNRLYWYRQTLGQGPEFLTYFQNEAQLEKSRLLSDRFSAERPKGSFSTLEIQRTEQGDSAMYLCASSLGGGDAGTQYFGPGTRLLVL.

The CDR3 DNA is TGCAGTGCGGTTAACATAGAGACCCAGTACTTC. Its translation is CSAVNIETQYF. The V and J genes are TRBV20-1 and TRBJ2-5, with unresolved D. The germline V gene has CDR1 DFQATT and CDR2 SNEGSKA (reference sequence). The V end lost 6 bases, the J end lost 4 bases, and 9 bases lay between the germline ends. The CDR3 length is 11 residues.

The V call is TRBV9, the J call TRBJ2-5; D might be TRBD1 (6 bases). This CDR3 contains 15 residues. Germline assignment: CDR1 SGDLS and CDR2 YYNGEE. V was cut by 4 bases and J by 3 bases, with 16 bases left in between. CDR3: CASSSQGSREETQYF. The CDR3 bases are TGTGCCAGCAGCTCCCAGGGGAGTAGGGAAGAGACCCAGTACTTC.

This clone was seen a handful of times. CDR3 sequence (DNA): TGTGCCTGGAGTACGGGGTCGGTCTCTGGAAACACCATATATTTT. This encodes CAWSTGSVSGNTIYF. V and J are TRBV30 and TRBJ1-3, with D unclear. Germline V CDR1 and CDR2: GTSNPN, SVGIG (reference sequence). V dropped 2 bases and J dropped 0 bases, with 11 bases sitting between them. The CDR3 is 15 amino acids.